The 16 T cell receptor beta chains reported below all come from one sample, sequenced in a study of CD8+ T cells in alopecia areata. Extracted from the samples, RNA was reverse transcribed into cDNA to serve as the sequencing template. The table came from immunoSEQ multiplex PCR; TCRdb's copy has only in-frame clones and leaves some out. The profile shows 150,000 or so clones, 87% of them singletons. This specimen consisted of CD8+ T cells sorted from blood, obtained at week 0. The receptors derive from a human donor with alopecia areata.

The V and J genes are TRBV29-1 and TRBJ1-5; no definite D call. The germline CDR1 and CDR2 sequences are SQVTM and ANQGSEA. Trimming cost V 6 bases and J 0 bases, with 12 bases left between them. CDR3 length: 14 residues. This CDR3 reads CSVPDEYSNQPQHF. The CDR3 DNA follows: TGCAGCGTACCGGACGAGTATAGCAATCAGCCCCAGCATTTT.

V is TRBV5-6 and J is TRBJ2-1; no definite D call. Trimming stripped 0 bases from V and 5 bases from J, with 9 bases between. Germline values: CDR1 SGHDT, CDR2 YYEEEE. The CDR3 is made up of 14 amino acids. The CDR3 DNA sequence: TGTGCCAGCAGCTTGGCCGGTGGGGACAATGAGCAGTTCTTC. Its protein is CASSLAGGDNEQFF.

V usage is TRBV11-2 and J usage is TRBJ2-5; 9 bases are shared with TRBD2. CDR3 size: 17 residues. CDR1 and CDR2 (germline): SGHAT, FQNNGV. The V segment lost 5 bases and the J segment 0 bases; nucleotides outside the gene matches: 10. The DNA for the CDR3 is TGTGCCAGCAGCCTCAAGAGACTAGCGGAGTACCAAGAGACCCAGTACTTC. This sequence encodes CASSLKRLAEYQETQYF.

The genes are TRBV5-1 and TRBJ2-2; D not resolved. Germline-derived CDR1 and CDR2 are SGHRS and YFSETQ. The CDR3 consists of 16 residues. V was clipped by 5 bases and J by 4 bases, with 18 bases between them. CDR3 coding DNA: TGCGCCAGCAGATCTGGCCATGGAGAGCCCACCGGGGAGCTGTTTTTT. Translated: CASRSGHGEPTGELFF.

This clone was detected only a few times. The chain employs TRBV5-1 and TRBJ2-2; D may be TRBD1 or TRBD2 (5 bases each). V was clipped by 2 bases and J by 2 bases, with 10 bases between them. Germline loops: CDR1 SGHRS, CDR2 YFSETQ. The CDR3 loop spans 15 amino acids. The CDR3 here is CASSLSGTNTGELFF. The CDR3 nucleotides are TGCGCCAGCAGCTTATCCGGGACCAACACCGGGGAGCTGTTTTTT.

The chain links TRBV5-1 to TRBJ2-3; 7 bases are shared with TRBD1. V was clipped by 4 bases and J by 4 bases; unmatched bases: 12. Germline V gene sequence: CDR1 SGHRS, CDR2 YFSETQ. This CDR3 spans 16 amino acids. The CDR3 sequence is CASSRQTGPGADTQYF. The CDR3 DNA sequence: TGCGCCAGCAGCCGCCAGACAGGGCCTGGAGCAGATACGCAGTATTTT.

The chain carries TRBV19 and TRBJ2-1, with TRBD1 identical over 9 bases. CDR3 length: 16 amino acids. The germline V gene has CDR1 LNHDA and CDR2 SQIVND (reference sequence). The ends lost 5 bases at V and 5 bases at J; junction bases unmatched: 10. DNA for the CDR3: TGTGCCAGTAGTCCATGGGGACAGGGTAGGGACAATGAGCAGTTCTTC. Translation: CASSPWGQGRDNEQFF.

The chain carries TRBV30 and TRBJ2-7; TRBD2 might be the D (5 bases). This CDR3 is 11 amino acids long. Looked up from germline, CDR1 is GTSNPN and CDR2 is SVGIG (reference sequence). Trimming removed 2 bases at V and 7 bases at J, with 9 bases between. CDR3 sequence: CAWSLGREQYF. In nucleotides, the CDR3 is TGTGCCTGGAGTCTAGGGAGAGAGCAGTACTTC.

The chain joins TRBV10-3 to TRBJ2-7, with 7 positions matching TRBD2. Trimming removed 6 bases from V and 0 bases from J; junction bases left unmatched: 8. Germline V lookup: CDR1 ENHRY, CDR2 SYGVKD. The CDR3 has 15 amino acids. The CDR3 bases are TGTGCCATCAGGCGAGGGCGGGGGAGCTCCTACGAGCAGTACTTC. Protein sequence: CAIRRGRGSSYEQYF.

The genes are TRBV30 and TRBJ2-1; D possibly corresponds to TRBD2 (6 bases). Germline V gene data show CDR1 as GTSNPN and CDR2 as SVGIG (reference sequence). This CDR3 comprises 14 residues. The ends were cut back, 0 bases at V and 7 bases at J, with 13 bases in the middle. CDR3 region: CAWSVYLGGNEQFF. Here the CDR3 DNA reads TGTGCCTGGAGTGTATATCTCGGGGGTAATGAGCAGTTCTTC.

V is TRBV11-2 and J is TRBJ2-5, with D possibly being TRBD2 (6 bases). The end of the DNA aligns better with TRBJ2-7, so the J call may be wrong. The CDR3 consists of 15 residues. CDR1 and CDR2 (germline): SGHAT, FQNNGV. This CDR3 is CASSLDTSFAYEQYF. In DNA form, the CDR3 reads TGTGCCAGCAGCTTAGATACTAGCTTTGCCTACGAGCAGTACTTC.

This clone was seen a single time. CDR3 sequence (DNA): TGCAGCGCAGGATGGGGCAACGAGCAGTACTTC. It specifies CSAGWGNEQYF. The chain carries TRBV29-1 and TRBJ2-7, with a tentative D call TRBD1 (5 bases). Germline V CDR1 and CDR2: SQVTM, ANQGSEA. Trimming left V 7 bases short and J 5 bases short, with 12 bases between. This CDR3 spans 11 amino acids.

J is TRBJ2-5 and V is TRBV7-9; 9 nucleotides match TRBD2. There are 15 residues in the CDR3. The V segment lost 4 bases and the J segment 3 bases; nucleotides outside the gene matches: 6. Germline loops: CDR1 SEHNR, CDR2 FQNEAQ (reference sequence). The DNA of the CDR3 is TGTGCCAGCAGCTATAGCGGGAGTGTGAAAGAGACCCAGTACTTC. It yields the protein CASSYSGSVKETQYF.

The genes are TRBV29-1 and TRBJ2-1; 10 nucleotides align to TRBD2. The CDR3 is 15 residues long. Trimming cost V 8 bases and J 6 bases; bases outside gene matches: 13. Germline CDR1 and CDR2: SQVTM and ANQGSEA. The chain's CDR3 is CSTPHSGGRGNEQFF. For the CDR3, the DNA is TGCAGCACACCCCATAGCGGGGGGCGAGGCAATGAGCAGTTCTTC.

This rearrangement joins TRBV7-8 to TRBJ2-7; TRBD2 aligns across 8 bases. Germline loops: CDR1 SGHVS, CDR2 FQNEAQ. This CDR3 region has 15 residues. The V and J ends lost 3 bases and 2 bases, in that order; junction bases with no gene match: 6. As DNA, the CDR3 is TGTGCCAGCAGCTTCCCCCTAGCGGGCGCCTACGAGCAGTACTTC. It encodes CASSFPLAGAYEQYF.

The chain couples TRBV6-4 to TRBJ2-1; 14 nucleotides match TRBD2. The CDR3 contains 16 residues. The trim removed 6 bases at V and 6 bases at J, leaving 7 bases unmatched. Germline loops: CDR1 MRHNA, CDR2 SNTAGT. DNA of the CDR3: TGTGCCAGCAGAGCTATGACTAGCGGGGGGGCCAATGAGCAGTTCTTC. This codes for CASRAMTSGGANEQFF.